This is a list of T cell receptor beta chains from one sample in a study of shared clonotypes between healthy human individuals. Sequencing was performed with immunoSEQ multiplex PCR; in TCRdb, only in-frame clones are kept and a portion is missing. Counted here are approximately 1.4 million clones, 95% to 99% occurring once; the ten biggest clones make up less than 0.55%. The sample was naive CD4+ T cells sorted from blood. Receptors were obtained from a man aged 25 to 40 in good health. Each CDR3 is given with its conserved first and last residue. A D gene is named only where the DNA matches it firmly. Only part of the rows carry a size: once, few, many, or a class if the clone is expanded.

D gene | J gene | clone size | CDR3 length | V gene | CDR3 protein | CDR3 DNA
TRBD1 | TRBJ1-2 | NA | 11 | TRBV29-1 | CSGNTGAGYTF | TGCAGCGGGAACACAGGGGCTGGCTACACCTTC
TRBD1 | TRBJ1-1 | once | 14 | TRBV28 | CASSLYRGRAEAFF | TGTGCCAGCAGTTTGTACAGGGGGCGGGCTGAAGCTTTCTTT
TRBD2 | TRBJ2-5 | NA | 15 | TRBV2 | CASSDPAGNQETQYF | TGTGCCAGCAGCGACCCAGCGGGGAACCAAGAGACCCAGTACTTC
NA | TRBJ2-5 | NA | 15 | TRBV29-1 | CSVVGSLTGLETQYF | TGCAGCGTTGTTGGGAGCCTTACGGGTTTGGAGACCCAGTACTTC
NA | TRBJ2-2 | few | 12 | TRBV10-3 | CAIRGPNGELFF | TGTGCCATCAGAGGACCGAACGGGGAGCTGTTTTTT
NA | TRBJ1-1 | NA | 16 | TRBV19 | CASSIQAPRENTEAFF | TGTGCCAGTAGTATTCAAGCTCCCAGGGAGAACACTGAAGCTTTCTTT
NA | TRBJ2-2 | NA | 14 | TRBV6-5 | CASSYSGNTGELFF | TGTGCCAGCAGTTACTCGGGGAACACCGGGGAGCTGTTTTTT
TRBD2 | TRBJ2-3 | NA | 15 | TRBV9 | CASSRAGGLTDTQYF | TGTGCCAGCAGCAGGGCGGGAGGCTTGACAGATACGCAGTATTTT
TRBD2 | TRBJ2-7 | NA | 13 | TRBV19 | CASSRGVSYEQYF | TGTGCCAGTAGCCGGGGGGTTTCCTACGAGCAGTACTTC
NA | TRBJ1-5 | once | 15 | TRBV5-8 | CASSLAVTSNQPQHF | TGTGCCAGCAGCTTGGCCGTGACGAGCAATCAGCCCCAGCATTTT
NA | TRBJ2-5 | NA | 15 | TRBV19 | CASSMGQTMQETQYF | TGTGCCAGTAGTATGGGGCAGACAATGCAAGAGACCCAGTACTTC
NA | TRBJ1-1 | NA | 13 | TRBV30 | CAWSTLENTEAFF | TGTGCCTGGAGTACCCTTGAAAACACTGAAGCTTTCTTT
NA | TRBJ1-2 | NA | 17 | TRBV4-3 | CASSPRPRQEVNYGYTF | TGCGCCAGCAGCCCTCGACCACGACAGGAGGTCAACTATGGCTACACCTTC
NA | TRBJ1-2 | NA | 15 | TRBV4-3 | CASSRESTGVYGYTF | TGCGCCAGCAGCCGAGAATCGACAGGTGTCTATGGCTACACCTTC
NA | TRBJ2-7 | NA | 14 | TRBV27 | CASSPSTGSYEQYF | TGTGCCAGCAGTCCTTCGACGGGATCCTACGAGCAGTACTTC